The 7 T cell receptor beta chains below were found in one sample sequenced in a study of blood T cell repertoires in COVID-19. Profiled with immunoSEQ multiplex PCR; TCRdb holds only in-frame clones, not every one. This table holds some 100,000 clones, approximately 80% found once. The material sequenced was peripheral blood. The origin of the receptors is a woman between 45 and 65 years old with acute or convalescent COVID-19.

The V gene is TRBV23-1, the J gene TRBJ1-6, with D perhaps TRBD1 (6 bases). TRBV23-1 is designated an ORF whose function remains uncertain. This CDR3 has 13 residues. V was trimmed by 8 bases and J by 5 bases, leaving 10 bases between them. For the CDR3, the DNA is TGCGCCAGCGACACAGGGCATAATTCACCCCTCCACTTT. Protein: CASDTGHNSPLHF.

V gene TRBV5-1 combines with J gene TRBJ1-1, with D unresolved. This CDR3 is built from 14 residues. Trimming shortened V by 3 bases and J by 5 bases, and 14 bases separated the two germline ends. Germline assignment: CDR1 SGHRS and CDR2 YFSETQ. The CDR3 here is CASSWAAGKTEAFF. In nucleotides, the CDR3 is TGCGCCAGCAGCTGGGCAGCGGGAAAGACTGAAGCTTTCTTT. Based on the CDR3 plus reference TRBV5-1 and TRBJ1-1, the full variable domain is KAGVTQTPRYLIKTRGQQVTLSCSPISGHRSVSWYQQTPGQGLQFLFEYFSETQRNKGNFPGRFSGRQFSNSRSEMNVSTLELGDSALYLCASSWAAGKTEAFFGQGTRLTVV.

The chain is built from TRBV25-1 and TRBJ2-3, with D maybe TRBD2 (7 bases). The V gene lost 1 base and the J gene lost 4 bases, with 18 bases spanning the gap. CDR1 is MGHDK, CDR2 SYGVNS, per germline. The CDR3 spans 17 residues. This chain's CDR3 is CASSELRRGGASDTQYF. CDR3 coding DNA: TGTGCCAGCAGTGAATTGAGGAGAGGGGGGGCATCAGATACGCAGTATTTT. The whole variable domain, filled in from reference TRBV25-1 and TRBJ2-3, reads EADIYQTPRYLVIGTGKKITLECSQTMGHDKMYWYQQDPGMELHLIHYSYGVNSTEKGDLSSESTVSRIRTEHFPLTLESARPSHTSQYLCASSELRRGGASDTQYFGPGTRLTVL.

The chain employs TRBV11-2 and TRBJ1-1; D remains unclear. V lost 0 bases to trimming and J lost 11 bases, with 10 bases between them. Germline CDR1 reads SGHAT; CDR2 reads FQNNGV. CDR3 size: 12 residues. The CDR3 nucleotides are TGTGCCAGCAGCTTAGATATGCAGATGGCTTTCTTT. Its translation is CASSLDMQMAFF.

Concerning this clone: One end of the junction does not line up with germline, which may come from a read error. The CDR3 nucleotides are TGTGCCAGCAGTGAAGGATTTGAACTCCCATCCGGGTTT. This gives the protein CASSEGFELPSGF. V is TRBV6-1 and J is TRBJ1-1; no definite D call. This CDR3 comprises 13 residues. CDR1 MNHNS and CDR2 SASEGT come from the germline V gene.

The genes are TRBV18 and TRBJ2-4; TRBD2 might be the D (6 bases). The CDR3 runs 17 residues. The V gene's germline CDR1 is KGHSH and CDR2 LQKENI. The V gene lost 1 base and the J gene lost 0 bases, with 13 bases spanning the gap. The CDR3 sequence is CASSPRAGLQAKNIQYF. CDR3 in DNA: TGTGCCAGCTCACCACGGGCGGGGCTCCAAGCCAAAAACATTCAGTACTTC.

The rearrangement links TRBV10-1 to TRBJ2-7, with TRBD1 matching 7 bases. The CDR3 has 13 residues. J lost 3 bases, V lost 4 bases, and 3 bases had no gene match. Germline CDR1 reads WNHNN; CDR2 reads SYGVQD (reference sequence). CDR3 sequence reads: CASSAGTVYEQYF. In DNA, the CDR3 is TGCGCCAGCAGTGCGGGGACAGTCTACGAGCAGTACTTC.